This T cell receptor (beta chain) was identified in a study of neurological immune-mediated disorders. In its sample, this clonotype was seen many times. MiXCR, run by TCRdb on the 5' RACE reads, gives a single entry per CDR3 protein. The table shows about 43,000 distinct CDR3 sequences, with approximately 12% occurring only once. V lost 0 bases, J lost 0 bases, and 7 bases stayed unmatched. CDR3 length: 17 residues. Germline lookup yields CDR1 SQVTM and CDR2 ANQGSEA. Material for sequencing was PBMCs. The TCR was taken from a female donor in good health. V gene TRBV29-1 combines with J gene TRBJ2-1; 8 bases map to TRBD2. CDR3 bases: TGCAGCGTTGAAGATATAGCGGGGTTACGCTCCTACAATGAGCAGTTCTTC. Amino acids: CSVEDIAGLRSYNEQFF.